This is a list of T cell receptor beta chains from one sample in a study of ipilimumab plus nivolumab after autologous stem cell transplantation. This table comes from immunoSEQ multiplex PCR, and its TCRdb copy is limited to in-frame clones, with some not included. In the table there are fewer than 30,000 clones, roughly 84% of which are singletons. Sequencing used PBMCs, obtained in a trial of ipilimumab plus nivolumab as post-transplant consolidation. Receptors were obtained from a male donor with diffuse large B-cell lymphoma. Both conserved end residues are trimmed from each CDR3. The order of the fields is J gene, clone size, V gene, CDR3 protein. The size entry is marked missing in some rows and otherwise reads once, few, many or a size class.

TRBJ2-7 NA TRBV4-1 ASSQDRQSLYEQY
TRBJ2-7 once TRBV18 ASSLRETGGEYEQY
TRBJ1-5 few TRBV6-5 ASRPGGSNQPQH
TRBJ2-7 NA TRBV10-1 ASSERGQVTNYEQY
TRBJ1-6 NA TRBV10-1 ASRDSGNSPLH
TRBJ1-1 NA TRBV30 AWSITVAEAF
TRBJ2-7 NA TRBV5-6 ASSLQGRGQY
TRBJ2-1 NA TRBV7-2 ASSLRGTSGGYNEQF
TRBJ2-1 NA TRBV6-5 ASSTPSGGWDEQF
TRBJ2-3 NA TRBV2 ASSEARGGTDTQY
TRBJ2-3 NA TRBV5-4 ASSSTVGTDTQY
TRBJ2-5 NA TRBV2 ASTTRSSGGQETQY
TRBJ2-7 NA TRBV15 ATSDSYEQY
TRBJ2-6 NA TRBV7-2 ASSVPFGGKLTGANVLT
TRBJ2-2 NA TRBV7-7 ASSLVPGTGELF
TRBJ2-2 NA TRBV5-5 ASSFLAAGELF
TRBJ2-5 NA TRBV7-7 ASSLAGQGTETQY
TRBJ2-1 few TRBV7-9 ASSPRLAGGPIQQF
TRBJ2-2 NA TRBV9 ASSVSNTGELF
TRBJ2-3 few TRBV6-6 ASSFRGTSTDTQY
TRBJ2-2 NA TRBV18 ASSPGTGLSAGELF
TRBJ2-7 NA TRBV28 ASSSVGGGGDEQY
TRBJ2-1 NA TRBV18 ASSPPGRNEQF
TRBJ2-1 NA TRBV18 ASSQPGGAYNEQF
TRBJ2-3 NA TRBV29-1 SVGDRFTDTQY
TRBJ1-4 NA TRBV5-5 ASSLAPFATNEKLF
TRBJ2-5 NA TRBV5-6 ASSLRESGETQY
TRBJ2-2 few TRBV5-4 ASSSGTGLSTGELF
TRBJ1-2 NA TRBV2 ATHREGLTNYGYT
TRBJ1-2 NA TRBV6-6 ASRRGTGSAVGYT
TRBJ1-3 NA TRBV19 ASRDRSSGNTIY
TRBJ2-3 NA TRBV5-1 ASSYGSGGISTDTQY
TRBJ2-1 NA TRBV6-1 ASTPSRQAYNEQF
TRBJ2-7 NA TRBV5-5 ASSLEGQNYEQY
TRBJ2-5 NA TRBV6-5 ASSYRGRETQY
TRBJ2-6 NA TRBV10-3 AISGTGSVGSGANVLT
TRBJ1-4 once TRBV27 ASSPGLRFEKLF
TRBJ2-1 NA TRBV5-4 ASSSLAGSLNNEQF
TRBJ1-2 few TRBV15 ATSSAYWGYGYT
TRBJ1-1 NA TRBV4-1 ASSQERSVTEAF
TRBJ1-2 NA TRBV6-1 ASPGTTLDGYT
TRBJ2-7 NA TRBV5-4 ASSSPGTESYEQY
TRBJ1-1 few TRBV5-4 ASSPGRGYTEAF
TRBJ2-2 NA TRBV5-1 ASSSGQGAPTGELF
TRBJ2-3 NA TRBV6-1 ASSSTDTQY
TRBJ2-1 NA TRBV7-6 ASSLDATGGEQF
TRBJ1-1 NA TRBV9 ASSRDRGHLSTEAF
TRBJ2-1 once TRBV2 ASSVAGGPNEQF
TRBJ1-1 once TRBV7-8 ASSPYGAEGTEAF
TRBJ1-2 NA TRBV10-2 ASSDGAGRANYGYT
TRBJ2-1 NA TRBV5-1 ASSSILDNEQF
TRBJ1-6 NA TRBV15 ATSLRQGSNSPLH
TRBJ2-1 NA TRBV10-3 AISELTGSRPVEQF
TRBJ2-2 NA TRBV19 ASTNTGELF
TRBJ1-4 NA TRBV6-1 ASTRGEKLF
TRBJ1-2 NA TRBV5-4 ASSPGGQGYGYT
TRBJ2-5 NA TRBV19 ASSLTVEGAGETQY